The 5 T cell receptor beta chains in this list originate from one sample, sequenced in a study of CXCR3-negative and CXCR3-positive naive CD8 T cells. The study made its TRB cDNA libraries by 5' RACE, adding UMI labels. After re-calling the 5' RACE reads, TCRdb lists one entry per CDR3 protein, DNA absent. This table lists about 62,000 distinct CDR3 sequences. The specimen sequenced was naive CXCR3- CD8+ T cells from blood. Subset denoted: CD45RO-CCR7+CD27+CD95- naive CD8+ T cells lacking CXCR3 (TNR3-). These receptors were collected from a human donor in good health. Some clones in this sample may be carry-over from other donors' samples.

The V call is TRBV7-2, the J call TRBJ1-2; TCRdb designates TRBD1, a call that cannot be tested without DNA. The CDR3 covers 14 residues. Germline CDR1 and CDR2: SGHTA and FQGNSA. CDR3 sequence reads: CASSRDGPRGGYTF. The complete variable domain, with remaining parts taken from reference TRBV7-2 and TRBJ1-2, reads GAGVSQSPSNKVTEKGKDVELRCDPISGHTALYWYRQSLGQGLEFLIYFQGNSAPDKSGLPSDRFSAERTGGSVSTLTIQRTQQEDSAVYLCASSRDGPRGGYTFGSGTRLTVV.

The J gene is TRBJ2-6, the V gene TRBV4-3; TCRdb's D call of TRBD2 is untestable without DNA. Germline CDR1 and CDR2: LGHNA and YSLEER. There are 16 residues in the CDR3. CDR3 amino acids: CASSRGGDSGANVLTF.

The V and J genes are TRBV14 and TRBJ2-7; TCRdb proposes TRBD1, but this gene call is untestable without DNA. The CDR3 consists of 15 residues. Germline CDR1 SGHDN, CDR2 FVKESK. CDR3 sequence reads: CASSHRGQGVYEQYF.

This chain links TRBV23-1 with TRBJ2-5; absent DNA, TCRdb's TRBD1 call cannot be checked. TRBV23-1 is classed as an ORF, of uncertain function. CDR3 length equals 18 residues. CDR3: CASSQNPTGQAKWGTQYF.

V usage is TRBV5-5 and J usage is TRBJ1-5; the TRBD1 assignment by TCRdb is unverifiable without DNA. Per germline, CDR1 SGHKS and CDR2 YYEKEE (reference sequence). CDR3 length equals 15 residues. The CDR3: CASSLGIRGPQPQHF.